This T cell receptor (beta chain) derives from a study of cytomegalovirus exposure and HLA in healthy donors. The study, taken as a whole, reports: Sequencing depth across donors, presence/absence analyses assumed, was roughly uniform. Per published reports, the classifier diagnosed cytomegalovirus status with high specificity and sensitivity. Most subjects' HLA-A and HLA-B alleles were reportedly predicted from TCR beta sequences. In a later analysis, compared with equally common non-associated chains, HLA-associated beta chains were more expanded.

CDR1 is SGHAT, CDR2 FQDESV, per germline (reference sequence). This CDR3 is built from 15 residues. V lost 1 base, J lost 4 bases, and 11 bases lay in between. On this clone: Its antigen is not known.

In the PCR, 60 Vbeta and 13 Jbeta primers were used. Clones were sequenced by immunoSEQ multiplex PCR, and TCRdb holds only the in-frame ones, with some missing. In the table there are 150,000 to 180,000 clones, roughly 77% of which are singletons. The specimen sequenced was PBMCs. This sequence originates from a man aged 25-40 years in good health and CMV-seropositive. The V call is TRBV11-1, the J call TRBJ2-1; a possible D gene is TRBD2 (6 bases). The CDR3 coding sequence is TGTGCCAGCAGCTTAGTATTAGCGGTATACAATGAGCAGTTCTTC. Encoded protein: CASSLVLAVYNEQFF. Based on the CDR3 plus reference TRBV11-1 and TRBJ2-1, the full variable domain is EAEVAQSPRYKITEKSQAVAFWCDPISGHATLYWYRQILGQGPELLVQFQDESVVDDSQLPKDRFSAERLKGVDSTLKIQPAELGDSAMYLCASSLVLAVYNEQFFGPGTRLTVL.